The T cell receptor beta chain described here comes from a study of T cell repertoires in cytomegalovirus infection. On this clonotype: Its specificity is unknown.

Germline lookup yields CDR1 MNHEY and CDR2 SVGEGT. The CDR3 length is 13 residues. Trimming took off 2 bases at V and 7 bases at J, with 8 bases between the two ends. TCRdb processed the reads anew with MiXCR; each CDR3 protein has one entry. Of approximately 1,000,000 distinct CDR3 sequences detected, roughly 30% appear once; the ten largest clones hold around an eighth. The input for sequencing was cultured CD8+ T cells from PBMCs, taken from culture after CMV antigen stimulation. This TCR was recovered from a human donor in good health (CMV status not recorded). Some clones in this sample may be carry-over from other donors' samples. The genes are TRBV6-2 or TRBV6-3 and TRBJ2-2; D tentatively reads TRBD1 or TRBD2 (5 bases each). CDR3 nucleotide sequence: TGTGCCAGCAGTTACGGGACCTTCGGGGAGCTGTTTTTT. Amino acid sequence: CASSYGTFGELFF.